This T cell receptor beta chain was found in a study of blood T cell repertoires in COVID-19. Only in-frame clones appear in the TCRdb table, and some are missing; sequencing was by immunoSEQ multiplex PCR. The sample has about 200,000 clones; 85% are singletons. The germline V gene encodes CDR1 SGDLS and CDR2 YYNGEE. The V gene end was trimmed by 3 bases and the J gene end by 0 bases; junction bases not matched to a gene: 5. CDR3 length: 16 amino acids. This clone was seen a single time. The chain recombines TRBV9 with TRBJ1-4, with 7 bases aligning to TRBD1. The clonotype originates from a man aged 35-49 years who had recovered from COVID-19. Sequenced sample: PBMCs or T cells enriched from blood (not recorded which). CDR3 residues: CASSAYGTATNEKLFF. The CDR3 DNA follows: TGTGCCAGCAGCGCCTATGGGACAGCAACTAATGAAAAACTGTTTTTT. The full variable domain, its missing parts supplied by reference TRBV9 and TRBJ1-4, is DSGVTQTPKHLITATGQRVTLRCSPRSGDLSVYWYQQSLDQGLQFLIQYYNGEERAKGNILERFSAQQFPDLHSELNLSSLELGDSALYFCASSAYGTATNEKLFFGSGTQLSVL.